The 28 T cell receptor beta chains in this list originate from one sample, sequenced in a study of T cell responses to AZD1222 COVID-19 vaccine. The table came from immunoSEQ multiplex PCR; TCRdb's copy has only in-frame clones and leaves some out. The sample yields roughly 180,000 clones, 85% to 95% seen once. Sequenced material: peripheral blood, taken 28 days after the second dose of the MenACWY control vaccine. Receptors were obtained from an adult who received the MenACWY meningococcal vaccine as a control.

This clone has just one count. The chain employs TRBV4-1 and TRBJ1-2, with 12 bases fitting TRBD1. Germline V gene sequence: CDR1 MGHRA, CDR2 YSYEKL. The CDR3 is 16 amino acids. V was pared by 0 bases and J by 8 bases, with 7 bases of the junction left unmatched. The CDR3 sequence is CASSQDPGQGAGGYTF. The CDR3 DNA is TGCGCCAGCAGCCAAGATCCGGGACAGGGGGCGGGAGGCTACACCTTC.

The chain links TRBV28 to TRBJ1-2; TRBD1 aligns across 7 bases. The CDR3 sequence is 16 residues long. J gave up 4 bases and V 4 bases, and 12 bases lay outside the gene matches. Germline V CDR1 and CDR2: MDHEN, SYDVKM. The CDR3 reads CASSSHGTALSYGYTF. The CDR3 DNA reads TGTGCCAGCAGTTCCCACGGGACAGCACTTTCCTATGGCTACACCTTC.

This clone was seen more than once but under ten times. The V gene is TRBV11-1, the J gene TRBJ2-7; D might be TRBD1 (6 bases). Germline CDR1 SGHAT, CDR2 FQDESV (reference sequence). Trimming took 1 base from V and 4 from J, leaving 8 bases between them. This CDR3 is built from 13 residues. Here the CDR3 DNA reads TGTGCCAGCAGCTTAGAACAGGGATACGAGCAGTACTTC. Translating it yields CASSLEQGYEQYF.

The chain uses TRBV19 and TRBJ1-5; D perhaps matches TRBD1 (6 bases). The CDR3 loop spans 14 amino acids. The V end lost 6 bases, the J end lost 4 bases, and 13 bases lay between the germline ends. In germline, CDR1 is LNHDA, CDR2 SQIVND (reference sequence). CDR3 sequence (DNA): TGTGCCAGTAGCAGACGACAGGCGAATCAGCCCCAGCATTTT. Residues: CASSRRQANQPQHF.

The J gene is TRBJ1-2, the V gene TRBV2; D is unresolved. The CDR3 is 15 amino acids. Trimming shortened V by 2 bases and J by 0 bases, and 10 bases separated the two germline ends. The germline V gene encodes CDR1 SNHLY and CDR2 FYNNEI. Written as DNA, the CDR3 is TGTGCCAGCAGTGAACCTGGAAGAGCTAACTATGGCTACACCTTC. Encoded protein: CASSEPGRANYGYTF.

This chain joins TRBV2 and TRBJ1-1; a weak D match, TRBD1 (6 bases). V lost 3 bases, J lost 5 bases, and 7 bases lay in between. Germline values: CDR1 SNHLY, CDR2 FYNNEI. CDR3 length equals 12 residues. This CDR3 is CASSDQGTEAFF. The CDR3 DNA reads TGTGCCAGCAGTGATCAGGGGACTGAAGCTTTCTTT.

Concerning this clone: The junction shows a germline mismatch at one end, possibly a read error. V and J are TRBV11-2 and TRBJ2-1; TRBD1 is a possible D gene (5 bases). CDR3 length: 12 amino acids. The germline V gene has CDR1 SGHAT and CDR2 FQNNGV. CDR3 sequence: CASSLLDTLPLF. CDR3 bases: TGTGCCAGCAGCTTACTGGACACCCTACCGCTCTTC.

This chain joins TRBV10-2 and TRBJ1-4; 9 bases are a match to TRBD1. CDR3 length equals 16 residues. The V segment lost 0 bases and the J segment 6 bases; nucleotides outside the gene matches: 5. CDR1 is WSHSY, CDR2 SAAADI, per germline. CDR3 amino acids: CASSESGTGGHEKLFF. As DNA, the CDR3 is TGCGCCAGCAGTGAGTCGGGTACAGGGGGCCATGAAAAACTGTTTTTT.

The chain couples TRBV6-7 to TRBJ1-1, with TRBD1 matching over 9 bases. TRBV6-7 is designated an ORF whose function remains uncertain. The CDR3 is 17 amino acids. J gave up 4 bases and V 0 bases, and 9 bases lay outside the gene matches. The CDR3 sequence is CASSYSDRQGVATEAFF. DNA for the CDR3: TGTGCCAGCAGTTACTCGGATCGACAGGGGGTGGCCACTGAAGCTTTCTTT.

This clone was picked up one time. The chain employs TRBV27 and TRBJ2-5, with 7 nucleotides matching TRBD2. Losses at the gene ends were 8 bases for V and 5 bases for J; bases not matched to a gene: 17. This CDR3 has 16 amino acids. Germline V gene data show CDR1 as MNHEY and CDR2 as SMNVEV (reference sequence). The CDR3 DNA is TGTGCCAGCGGGGGAGGGGAGGCCCCTGGTTGGGAGACCCAGTACTTC. Translated, it gives CASGGGEAPGWETQYF.

The chain carries TRBV7-8 and TRBJ1-2, with 7 positions matching TRBD1. V was pared by 5 bases and J by 8 bases, with 11 bases of the junction left unmatched. The CDR3 sequence is 14 residues long. The germline V gene encodes CDR1 SGHVS and CDR2 FQNEAQ. CDR3 sequence (DNA): TGTGCCAGCAGCGGTACAGGGGAGACGGGGGGCTACACCTTC. The encoded protein is CASSGTGETGGYTF.

A single count supports this clone. The rearrangement uses TRBV14 and TRBJ1-1; D unresolved. Per the germline V gene, CDR1 is SGHDN and CDR2 is FVKESK. V shed 2 bases and J shed 0 bases, with 4 bases lying between them. This CDR3 is built from 13 residues. CDR3 in DNA: TGTGCCAGCAGCCAAAGGGTGAACACTGAAGCTTTCTTT. Translation gives CASSQRVNTEAFF.

This clone was seen more than once but under ten times. The V call is TRBV3-1 (or the pseudogene TRBV3-2), the J call TRBJ1-2; weak D call: TRBD1 (5 bases). CDR1 and CDR2 (germline): LGHDT, YNNKEL (reference sequence). Trimming took off 1 base at V and 1 base at J, with 10 bases between the two ends. This CDR3 has 15 residues. This CDR3 reads CASSQALQVNYGYTF. As DNA, the CDR3 is TGTGCCAGCAGCCAAGCCCTACAGGTTAACTATGGCTACACCTTC.

V is TRBV29-1 and J is TRBJ1-1, with 9 positions matching TRBD1. CDR3 length equals 13 residues. The junction had 9 bases not matched to a gene; V was cut back by 8 bases and J by 5 bases. CDR1 SQVTM and CDR2 ANQGSEA come from the germline V gene. CDR3 sequence: CSSEGTGRTEAFF. CDR3 coding DNA: TGCAGCTCAGAGGGGACAGGGAGGACTGAAGCTTTCTTT.

The chain joins TRBV19 to TRBJ1-2; the D is unclear. V shed 3 bases and J shed 0 bases, with 11 bases lying between them. The CDR3 covers 15 residues. Germline CDR1 reads LNHDA; CDR2 reads SQIVND (reference sequence). The CDR3 sequence is CASSILTGANYGYTF. Written as DNA, the CDR3 is TGTGCCAGTAGTATTCTGACGGGAGCTAACTATGGCTACACCTTC. Combining the CDR3 with reference TRBV19 and TRBJ1-2 gives the whole variable domain DGGITQSPKYLFRKEGQNVTLSCEQNLNHDAMYWYRQDPGQGLRLIYYSQIVNDFQKGDIAEGYSVSREKKESFPLTVTSAQKNPTAFYLCASSILTGANYGYTFGSGTRLTVV.

The V and J genes are TRBV5-4 and TRBJ2-3; 9 nucleotides line up with TRBD1. V shed 4 bases, J shed 4 bases, and the junction held 4 bases outside the gene matches. Germline lookup yields CDR1 SGHNT and CDR2 YYREEE (reference sequence). The CDR3 is 14 residues long. The CDR3 is CASSPGQGPDTQYF. The CDR3 region has the DNA TGTGCCAGCAGCCCGGGACAGGGTCCAGATACGCAGTATTTT.

The rearrangement joins TRBV18 to TRBJ1-6; D is unclear. This CDR3 region has 12 residues. Trimming removed 5 bases at V and 4 bases at J, with 3 bases between. Germline CDR1 reads KGHSH; CDR2 reads LQKENI. The CDR3 DNA follows: TGTGCCAGCTCATCTTATAATTCACCCCTCCACTTT. Translated, it gives CASSSYNSPLHF.

This clone was found once. V is TRBV19 and J is TRBJ1-1, with D possibly matching TRBD1 (5 bases). There are 15 residues in the CDR3. Trimming pared 4 bases from V and 1 base from J, leaving 13 bases between. Germline-derived CDR1 and CDR2 are LNHDA and SQIVND (reference sequence). CDR3 amino acids: CASSSQGVRNTEAFF. CDR3 coding DNA: TGTGCCAGTAGTAGTCAAGGGGTTCGGAACACTGAAGCTTTCTTT. The variable domain in full, with the rest retrieved from reference TRBV19 and TRBJ1-1, is DGGITQSPKYLFRKEGQNVTLSCEQNLNHDAMYWYRQDPGQGLRLIYYSQIVNDFQKGDIAEGYSVSREKKESFPLTVTSAQKNPTAFYLCASSSQGVRNTEAFFGQGTRLTVV.

The chain has TRBV5-1 and TRBJ1-4; D is unclear. V was cut by 4 bases and J by 5 bases, with 12 bases left in between. The germline V gene encodes CDR1 SGHRS and CDR2 YFSETQ. The CDR3 totals 14 residues. The CDR3 DNA is TGCGCCAGCAGCCCGAGGACGGGAAATGAAAAACTGTTTTTT. This translates into CASSPRTGNEKLFF.

This chain connects TRBV15 to TRBJ2-5; D is unclear. The CDR3 sequence is 12 residues long. Germline CDR1 is LNHNV and CDR2 is YYDKDF (reference sequence). V lost 6 bases, J lost 5 bases, and 10 bases lay in between. CDR3 sequence: CATRTPRETQYF. The DNA for the CDR3 is TGTGCCACCAGAACGCCGCGGGAGACCCAGTACTTC.

The chain combines TRBV3-1 (or the pseudogene TRBV3-2) with TRBJ2-7; D ambiguous. V was trimmed by 5 bases and J by 7 bases, leaving 12 bases between them. CDR3 length equals 12 residues. CDR1 LGHDT and CDR2 YNNKEL come from the germline V gene (reference sequence). The CDR3 DNA follows: TGTGCCAGCAGCGGGTCGGTATGGGAGCAGTACTTC. Encoded protein: CASSGSVWEQYF.

This clone was seen once. The rearrangement uses TRBV9 and TRBJ2-2; 14 nucleotides align to TRBD2. The CDR3 covers 18 residues. Germline CDR1 is SGDLS and CDR2 is YYNGEE. V shed 2 bases, J shed 4 bases, and the junction held 7 bases outside the gene matches. For the CDR3, the DNA is TGTGCCAGCAGCGTGGGGACTAGCGGGGGCCCTATCACCGGGGAGCTGTTTTTT. Residues: CASSVGTSGGPITGELFF. The complete variable domain, with remaining parts taken from reference TRBV9 and TRBJ2-2, reads DSGVTQTPKHLITATGQRVTLRCSPRSGDLSVYWYQQSLDQGLQFLIQYYNGEERAKGNILERFSAQQFPDLHSELNLSSLELGDSALYFCASSVGTSGGPITGELFFGEGSRLTVL.

The chain combines TRBV18 with TRBJ2-7, with 8 bases identical to TRBD1. The ends lost 5 bases at V and 3 bases at J; junction bases unmatched: 3. CDR3 length: 13 amino acids. Germline V gene data show CDR1 as KGHSH and CDR2 as LQKENI. The CDR3 nucleotides are TGTGCCAGCTCATCTGGACAGGGCTACGAGCAGTACTTC. Translated: CASSSGQGYEQYF.

V is TRBV5-5 and J is TRBJ1-2; perhaps TRBD1 as D (5 bases). Germline V gene sequence: CDR1 SGHKS, CDR2 YYEKEE (reference sequence). CDR3 length: 14 residues. The ends were cut back, 0 bases at V and 8 bases at J, with 14 bases in the middle. In DNA form, the CDR3 reads TGTGCCAGCAGCTTGGGCAGGGCCCTCTACGGCTACACCTTC. Protein product: CASSLGRALYGYTF.

J is TRBJ1-1 and V is TRBV29-1; 7 positions match TRBD1. The CDR3 contains 13 residues. Germline values: CDR1 SQVTM, CDR2 ANQGSEA. V gave up 4 bases and J gave up 2 bases; unmatched junction bases: 4. This CDR3 reads CSVVQGSNTEAFF. In DNA, the CDR3 is TGCAGCGTTGTACAGGGGAGCAACACTGAAGCTTTCTTT.

V and J are TRBV3-1 (or the pseudogene TRBV3-2) and TRBJ1-5, with a possible D match to TRBD1 (6 bases). Germline-derived CDR1 and CDR2 are LGHDT and YNNKEL (reference sequence). The CDR3 has 14 residues. V dropped 5 bases and J dropped 3 bases, with 11 bases sitting between them. CDR3 residues: CASSSRTANQPQHF. DNA for the CDR3: TGTGCCAGCAGCTCAAGGACAGCCAATCAGCCCCAGCATTTT.

This clone appeared a single time. CDR3 bases: TGTGCCAGCAGTTCTTGGGTCGTGCAGTTCTTC. Translation gives CASSSWVVQFF. The V gene is TRBV27, the J gene TRBJ2-1; unclear D gene. The CDR3 covers 11 residues. Trimming cost V 4 bases and J 12 bases, with 10 bases left between them. The germline CDR1 and CDR2 sequences are MNHEY and SMNVEV (reference sequence).

The chain employs TRBV15 and TRBJ1-1; the D gene is possibly TRBD1 (5 bases). Germline loops: CDR1 LNHNV, CDR2 YYDKDF (reference sequence). Trimming shortened V by 3 bases and J by 3 bases, and 5 bases separated the two germline ends. The CDR3 runs 12 residues. As DNA, the CDR3 is TGTGCCACCAGCAGGGGGGACACTGAAGCTTTCTTT. As protein: CATSRGDTEAFF.